This T cell receptor (beta chain) was identified in a study of CD8 T cells in ankylosing spondylitis. The study, taken as a whole, reports: In the blood and synovial fluid of reactive arthritis, some motif variants had been previously reported. Disease-linked clones proved CD8+ and comparatively uncommon in peripheral blood. Disease-linked clones were reportedly significantly enriched in matched ankylosing spondylitis synovial fluid. A TCR beta motif of several highly homologous variants seemed to mark ankylosing spondylitis blood.

CDR3 length: 14 residues. J lost 7 bases, V lost 7 bases, and 8 bases had no gene match. The germline V gene has CDR1 SGHTA and CDR2 FQGNSA. Molecular-barcoded quantitative 5'-RACE produced these TCR beta libraries. TCRdb called the 5' RACE reads again in MiXCR, with one record for every CDR3 protein. The table lists about 750,000 distinct CDR3 sequences, around 17% of them singletons. With regard to this clonotype: As yet, its antigen is unknown.

Material for sequencing was blood, either unsorted or a sorted T cell fraction (not recorded which). This chain connects TRBV7-2 to TRBJ2-1; 9 nucleotides agree with TRBD2. This TCR derives from a male donor with ankylosing spondylitis. The CDR3 reads CASTRSGRNNEQFF. The CDR3 bases are TGTGCCAGCACTCGTAGCGGGAGAAATAATGAGCAGTTCTTC. The full variable domain, completed using reference TRBV7-2 and TRBJ2-1, is GAGVSQSPSNKVTEKGKDVELRCDPISGHTALYWYRQSLGQGLEFLIYFQGNSAPDKSGLPSDRFSAERTGGSVSTLTIQRTQQEDSAVYLCASTRSGRNNEQFFGPGTRLTVL.